This TCR beta chain was identified during a study of human T cells and chemical hapten exposure. The overall study: TCR yield per sample varied, mainly due to pooled library volumes.

Noted time point: pre-sensitization, week 0. The treatment was: therapeutic diphenylcyclopropenone sensitization with weekly scalp DPC. TCRdb independently ran MiXCR on the RACE reads; one entry per CDR3 protein. The sample records 62,000 or so distinct CDR3 sequences, about a tenth being singletons. This CDR3 region has 16 residues. Germline CDR1 LNHDA, CDR2 SQIVND (reference sequence). V shed 2 bases, J shed 7 bases, and the junction held 11 bases outside the gene matches. This clonotype was seen only a few times. Its target is not known. General study findings and limits: While controls formed fewer of them, expanded TCRs formed significantly more large CDR3 similarity clusters. TCRs exceeding 1 in 1000 frequency stayed unchanged with DPC sensitization.

The sample was whole blood, taken in connection with sensitization to the hapten diphenylcyclopropenone (DPC). The chain is built from TRBV19 and TRBJ2-1; 7 nucleotides align to TRBD2. The sequence was collected from a woman in her forties or fifties with alopecia areata. Some clones in this sample may be carry-over from other donors' samples. Written as DNA, the CDR3 is TGTGCCAGTAGTATAACGGCGGGGGACCGACGAAATGAGCAGTTCTTC. Translating gives CASSITAGDRRNEQFF.